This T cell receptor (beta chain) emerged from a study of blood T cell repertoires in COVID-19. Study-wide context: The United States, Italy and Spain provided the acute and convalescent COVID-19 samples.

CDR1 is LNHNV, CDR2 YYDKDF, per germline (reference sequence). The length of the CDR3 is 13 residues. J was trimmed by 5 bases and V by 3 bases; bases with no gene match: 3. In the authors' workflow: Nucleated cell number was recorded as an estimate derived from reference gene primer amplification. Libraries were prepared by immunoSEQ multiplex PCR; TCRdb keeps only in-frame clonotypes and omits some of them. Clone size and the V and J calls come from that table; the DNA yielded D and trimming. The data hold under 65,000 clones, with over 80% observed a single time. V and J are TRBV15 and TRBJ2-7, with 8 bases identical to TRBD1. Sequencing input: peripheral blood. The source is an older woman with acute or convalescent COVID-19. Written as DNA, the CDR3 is TGTGCCACCAGCAGGGACAGGGCTGACGAGCAGTACTTC. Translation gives CATSRDRADEQYF.